This paragraph covers one T cell receptor (beta chain) sequence. Sequenced by immunoSEQ multiplex PCR; TCRdb stores in-frame clones only, minus some. The data contain some 120,000 clones, approximately 89% of them singletons. Trimming pared 5 bases from V and 6 bases from J, leaving 17 bases between. This CDR3 has 15 amino acids. Germline assignment: CDR1 LNHNV and CDR2 YYDKDF (reference sequence). The data were obtained in a study of control samples from healthy donors and cancer patients. Sequences were obtained from blood. This chain joins TRBV15 and TRBJ1-5, with D perhaps TRBD1 (6 bases). The TCR was taken from a man younger than 30 in good health. CDR3 nucleotide sequence: TGTGCCACCAGCTTAGATAGGGGGTCAGGTCAGCCCCAGCATTTT. It translates to CATSLDRGSGQPQHF.